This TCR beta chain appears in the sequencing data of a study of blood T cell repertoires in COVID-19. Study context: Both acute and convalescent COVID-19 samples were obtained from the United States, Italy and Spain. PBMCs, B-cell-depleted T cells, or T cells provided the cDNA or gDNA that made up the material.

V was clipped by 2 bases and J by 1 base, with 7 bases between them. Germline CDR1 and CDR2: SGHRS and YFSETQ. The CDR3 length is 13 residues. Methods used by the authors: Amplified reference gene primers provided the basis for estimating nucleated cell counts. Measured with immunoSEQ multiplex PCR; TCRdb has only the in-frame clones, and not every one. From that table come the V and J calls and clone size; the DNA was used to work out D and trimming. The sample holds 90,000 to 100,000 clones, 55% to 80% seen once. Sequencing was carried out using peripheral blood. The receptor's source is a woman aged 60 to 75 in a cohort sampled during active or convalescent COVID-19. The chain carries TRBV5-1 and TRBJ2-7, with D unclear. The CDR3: CASSFGGSYEQYF. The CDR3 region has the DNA TGCGCCAGCAGCTTTGGCGGTTCCTACGAGCAGTACTTC.